This T cell receptor (beta chain) is from a study of blood T cell repertoires in COVID-19. About the research overall: PBMCs, B-cell-depleted T cells, or T cells provided the cDNA or gDNA that made up the material.

Trimming shortened V by 5 bases and J by 1 base, and 6 bases separated the two germline ends. CDR1 SNHLY and CDR2 FYNNEI come from the germline V gene. The CDR3 covers 12 residues. Original processing methods: Reference gene primer amplification gave estimated nucleated cell counts. The assay was immunoSEQ multiplex PCR, and TCRdb's table has in-frame clones only and misses some. The V and J calls and the clone size are those of that table, but D and trimming were determined from the DNA. Of approximately 200,000 clones listed, roughly 84% are singletons. The receptor comes from a man aged 45-65 years who had recovered from COVID-19. The sample was peripheral blood. The chain uses TRBV2 and TRBJ2-7; D unresolved. The DNA for the CDR3 is TGTGCCAGCAGTAGGAGTTCCTACGAGCAGTACTTC. Its protein is CASSRSSYEQYF.